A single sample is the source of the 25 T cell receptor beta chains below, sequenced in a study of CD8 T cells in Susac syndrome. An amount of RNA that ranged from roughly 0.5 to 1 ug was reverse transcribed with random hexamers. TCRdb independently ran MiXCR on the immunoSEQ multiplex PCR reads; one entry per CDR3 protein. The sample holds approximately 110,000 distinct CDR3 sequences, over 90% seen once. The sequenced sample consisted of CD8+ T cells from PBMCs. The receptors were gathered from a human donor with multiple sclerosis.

The CDR3 loop reads CSALGFGPYTGELFF. CDR3 DNA sequence: TGCAGTGCTCTCGGTTTTGGGCCCTACACCGGGGAGCTGTTTTTT. The V call is TRBV20-1, the J call TRBJ2-2; no definite D call. The CDR3 loop spans 15 amino acids. The germline V gene has CDR1 DFQATT and CDR2 SNEGSKA (reference sequence). The V end lost 5 bases, the J end lost 3 bases, and 16 bases lay between the germline ends.

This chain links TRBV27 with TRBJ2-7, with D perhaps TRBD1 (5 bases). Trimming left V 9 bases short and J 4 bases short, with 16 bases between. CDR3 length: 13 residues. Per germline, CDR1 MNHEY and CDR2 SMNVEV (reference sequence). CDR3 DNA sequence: TGTGCCAGTCGGAGAGGACAACGTTACGAGCAGTACTTC. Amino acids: CASRRGQRYEQYF.

The CDR3 DNA reads as TGTGCCAGCAGCCTCCCCGGACTGGCACAGGAGCCCGGGGAGCTGTTTTTT. It encodes CASSLPGLAQEPGELFF. The chain has TRBV7-2 and TRBJ2-2; perhaps D is TRBD1 or TRBD2 (5 bases each). CDR3 length: 17 residues. From germline, CDR1 is SGHTA and CDR2 FQGNSA. V gave up 5 bases and J gave up 6 bases, with 22 bases separating them. Based on the CDR3 plus reference TRBV7-2 and TRBJ2-2, the full variable domain is GAGVSQSPSNKVTEKGKDVELRCDPISGHTALYWYRQSLGQGLEFLIYFQGNSAPDKSGLPSDRFSAERTGGSVSTLTIQRTQQEDSAVYLCASSLPGLAQEPGELFFGEGSRLTVL.

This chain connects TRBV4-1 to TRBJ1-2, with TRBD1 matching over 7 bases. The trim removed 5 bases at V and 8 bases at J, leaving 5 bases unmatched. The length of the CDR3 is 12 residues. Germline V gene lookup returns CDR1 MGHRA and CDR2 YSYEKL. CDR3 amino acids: CASSYWTGGYTF. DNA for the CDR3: TGCGCCAGCAGCTATTGGACAGGCGGCTACACCTTC.

The CDR3 region has the DNA TGTGCCAGCAGCACAGGGGGAAACACCGGGGAGCTGTTTTTT. Protein: CASSTGGNTGELFF. The chain has TRBV9 and TRBJ2-2, with 8 bases lining up with TRBD1. J gave up 2 bases and V 4 bases, and 1 base lay outside the gene matches. The CDR3 length is 14 residues. The germline CDR1 and CDR2 sequences are SGDLS and YYNGEE.

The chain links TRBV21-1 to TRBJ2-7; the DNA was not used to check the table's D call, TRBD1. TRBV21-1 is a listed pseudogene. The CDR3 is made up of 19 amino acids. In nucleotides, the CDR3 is TGTGCCAGCAGCAAATGGCAGAGAGTTTCCGACAGGGTTGTCTACGAGCAGTACGTC. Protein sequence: CASSKWQRVSDRVVYEQYV.

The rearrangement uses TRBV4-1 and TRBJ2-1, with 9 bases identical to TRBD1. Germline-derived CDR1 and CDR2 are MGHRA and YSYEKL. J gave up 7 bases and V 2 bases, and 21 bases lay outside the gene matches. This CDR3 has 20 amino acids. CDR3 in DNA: TGCGCCAGCAGCCAAAAACTACATGGAGGACAGGGGACAACCCCAAATGAGCAGTTCTTC. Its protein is CASSQKLHGGQGTTPNEQFF.

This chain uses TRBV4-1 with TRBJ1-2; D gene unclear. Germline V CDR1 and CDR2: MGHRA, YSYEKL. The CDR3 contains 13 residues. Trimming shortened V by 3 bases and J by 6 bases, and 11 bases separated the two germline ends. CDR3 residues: CASSQELLDGYTF. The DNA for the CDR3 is TGCGCCAGCAGCCAGGAGCTCTTGGATGGCTACACCTTC.

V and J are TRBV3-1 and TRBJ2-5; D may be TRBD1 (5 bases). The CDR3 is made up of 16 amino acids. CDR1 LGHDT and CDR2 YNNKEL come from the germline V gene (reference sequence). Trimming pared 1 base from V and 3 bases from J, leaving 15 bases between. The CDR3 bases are TGTGCCAGCAGCCAAGTTTCAGGGATTAAAAAAGAGACCCAGTACTTC. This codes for CASSQVSGIKKETQYF.

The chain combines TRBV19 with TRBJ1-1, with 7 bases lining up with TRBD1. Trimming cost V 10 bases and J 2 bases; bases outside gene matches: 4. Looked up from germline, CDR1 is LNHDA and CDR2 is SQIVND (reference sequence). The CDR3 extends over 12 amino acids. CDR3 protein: CATTGFNTEAFF. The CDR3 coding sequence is TGTGCCACGACAGGGTTTAACACTGAAGCTTTCTTT.

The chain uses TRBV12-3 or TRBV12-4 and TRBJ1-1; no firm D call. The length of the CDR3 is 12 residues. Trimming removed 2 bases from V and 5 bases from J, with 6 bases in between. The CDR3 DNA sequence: TGTGCCAGCAGTTTACCTCCTACTGAAGCTTTCTTT. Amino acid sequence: CASSLPPTEAFF.

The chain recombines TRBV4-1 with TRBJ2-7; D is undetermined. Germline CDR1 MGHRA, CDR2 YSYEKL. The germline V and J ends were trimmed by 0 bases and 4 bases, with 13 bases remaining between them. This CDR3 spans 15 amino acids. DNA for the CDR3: TGCGCCAGCAGCCAAGACGCCGGATTAGCTTACGAGCAGTACTTC. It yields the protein CASSQDAGLAYEQYF.

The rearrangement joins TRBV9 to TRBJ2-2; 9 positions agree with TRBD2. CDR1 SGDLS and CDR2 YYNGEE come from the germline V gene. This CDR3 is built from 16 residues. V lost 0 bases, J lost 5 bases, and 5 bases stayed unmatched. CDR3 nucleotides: TGTGCCAGCAGCGTAGACTGGACTAGCGCGACCGGGGAGCTGTTTTTT. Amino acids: CASSVDWTSATGELFF.

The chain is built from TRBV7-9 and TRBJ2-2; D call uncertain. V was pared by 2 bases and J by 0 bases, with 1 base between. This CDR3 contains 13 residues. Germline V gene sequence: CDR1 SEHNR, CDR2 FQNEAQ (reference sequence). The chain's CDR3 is CASSLPNTGELFF. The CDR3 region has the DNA TGTGCCAGCAGCTTACCGAACACCGGGGAGCTGTTTTTT.

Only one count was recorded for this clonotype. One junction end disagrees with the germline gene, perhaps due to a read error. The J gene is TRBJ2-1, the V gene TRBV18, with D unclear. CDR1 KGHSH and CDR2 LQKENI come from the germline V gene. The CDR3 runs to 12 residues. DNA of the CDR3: TGTGCCAACTCACACACCTACAATGAGCAGTTCTTC. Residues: CANSHTYNEQFF.

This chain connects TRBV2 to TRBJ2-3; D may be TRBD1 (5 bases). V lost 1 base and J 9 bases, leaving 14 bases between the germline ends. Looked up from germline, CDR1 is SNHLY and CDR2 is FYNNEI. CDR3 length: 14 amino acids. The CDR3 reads CASSEGGQPVTQYF. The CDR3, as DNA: TGTGCCAGCAGTGAAGGGGGCCAGCCCGTGACGCAGTATTTT.

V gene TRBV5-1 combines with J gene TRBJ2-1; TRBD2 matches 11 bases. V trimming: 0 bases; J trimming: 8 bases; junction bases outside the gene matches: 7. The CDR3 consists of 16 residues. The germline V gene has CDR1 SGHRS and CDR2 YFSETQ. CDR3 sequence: CASSLDRIAGGDEQFF. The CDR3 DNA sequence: TGCGCCAGCAGCTTGGATAGAATAGCGGGAGGGGATGAGCAGTTCTTC.

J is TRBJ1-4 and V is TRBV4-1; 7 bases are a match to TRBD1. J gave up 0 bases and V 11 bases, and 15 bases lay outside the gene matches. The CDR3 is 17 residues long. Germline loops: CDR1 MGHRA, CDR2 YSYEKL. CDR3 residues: CAWQGAGTATTNEKLFF. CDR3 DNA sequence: TGCGCCTGGCAGGGCGCCGGGACAGCCACAACTAATGAAAAACTGTTTTTT.

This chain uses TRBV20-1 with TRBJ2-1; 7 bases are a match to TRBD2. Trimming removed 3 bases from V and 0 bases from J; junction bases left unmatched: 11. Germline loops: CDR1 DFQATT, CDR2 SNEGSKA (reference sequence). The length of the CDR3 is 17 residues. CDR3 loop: CSASVDGGIGSYNEQFF. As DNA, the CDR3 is TGCAGTGCTAGTGTAGACGGGGGGATAGGCTCCTACAATGAGCAGTTCTTC.

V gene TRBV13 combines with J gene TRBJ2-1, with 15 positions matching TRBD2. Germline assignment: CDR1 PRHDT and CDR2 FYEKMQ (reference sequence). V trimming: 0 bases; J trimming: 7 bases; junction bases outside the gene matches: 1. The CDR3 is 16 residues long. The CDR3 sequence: CASSLGGLAGGNEQFF. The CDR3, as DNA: TGTGCCAGCAGCTTAGGGGGACTAGCGGGAGGAAATGAGCAGTTCTTC.

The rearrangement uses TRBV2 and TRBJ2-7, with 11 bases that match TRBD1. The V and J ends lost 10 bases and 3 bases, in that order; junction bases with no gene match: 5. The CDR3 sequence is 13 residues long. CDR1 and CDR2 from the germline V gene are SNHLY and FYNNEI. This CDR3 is CATPGQGVYEQYF. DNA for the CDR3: TGTGCCACTCCGGGACAGGGGGTCTACGAGCAGTACTTC.

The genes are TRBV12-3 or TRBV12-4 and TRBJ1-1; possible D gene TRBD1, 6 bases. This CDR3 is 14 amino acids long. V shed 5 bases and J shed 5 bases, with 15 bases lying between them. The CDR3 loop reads CASSPRTAWTEAFF. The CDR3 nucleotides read TGTGCCAGCAGTCCCCGGACAGCCTGGACTGAAGCTTTCTTT.

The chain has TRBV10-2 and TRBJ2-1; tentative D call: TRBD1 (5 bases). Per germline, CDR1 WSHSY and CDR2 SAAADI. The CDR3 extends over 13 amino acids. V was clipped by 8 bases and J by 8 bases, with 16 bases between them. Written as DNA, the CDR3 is TGCGCCAGCGGCAGGGCGGCAGGCTATGAGCAGTTCTTC. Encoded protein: CASGRAAGYEQFF.

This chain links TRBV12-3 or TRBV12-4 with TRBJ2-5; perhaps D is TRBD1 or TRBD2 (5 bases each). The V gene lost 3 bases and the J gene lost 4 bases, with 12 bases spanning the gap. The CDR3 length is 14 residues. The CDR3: CASSFGAAPETQYF. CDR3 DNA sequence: TGTGCCAGCAGTTTCGGGGCTGCGCCAGAGACCCAGTACTTC.

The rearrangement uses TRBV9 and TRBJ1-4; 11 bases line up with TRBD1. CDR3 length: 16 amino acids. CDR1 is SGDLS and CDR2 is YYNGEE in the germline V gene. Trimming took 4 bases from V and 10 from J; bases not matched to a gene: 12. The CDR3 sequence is CASSRTGTGGTGKLFF. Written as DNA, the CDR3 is TGTGCCAGCAGCCGGACTGGGACAGGGGGAACGGGAAAACTGTTTTTT.